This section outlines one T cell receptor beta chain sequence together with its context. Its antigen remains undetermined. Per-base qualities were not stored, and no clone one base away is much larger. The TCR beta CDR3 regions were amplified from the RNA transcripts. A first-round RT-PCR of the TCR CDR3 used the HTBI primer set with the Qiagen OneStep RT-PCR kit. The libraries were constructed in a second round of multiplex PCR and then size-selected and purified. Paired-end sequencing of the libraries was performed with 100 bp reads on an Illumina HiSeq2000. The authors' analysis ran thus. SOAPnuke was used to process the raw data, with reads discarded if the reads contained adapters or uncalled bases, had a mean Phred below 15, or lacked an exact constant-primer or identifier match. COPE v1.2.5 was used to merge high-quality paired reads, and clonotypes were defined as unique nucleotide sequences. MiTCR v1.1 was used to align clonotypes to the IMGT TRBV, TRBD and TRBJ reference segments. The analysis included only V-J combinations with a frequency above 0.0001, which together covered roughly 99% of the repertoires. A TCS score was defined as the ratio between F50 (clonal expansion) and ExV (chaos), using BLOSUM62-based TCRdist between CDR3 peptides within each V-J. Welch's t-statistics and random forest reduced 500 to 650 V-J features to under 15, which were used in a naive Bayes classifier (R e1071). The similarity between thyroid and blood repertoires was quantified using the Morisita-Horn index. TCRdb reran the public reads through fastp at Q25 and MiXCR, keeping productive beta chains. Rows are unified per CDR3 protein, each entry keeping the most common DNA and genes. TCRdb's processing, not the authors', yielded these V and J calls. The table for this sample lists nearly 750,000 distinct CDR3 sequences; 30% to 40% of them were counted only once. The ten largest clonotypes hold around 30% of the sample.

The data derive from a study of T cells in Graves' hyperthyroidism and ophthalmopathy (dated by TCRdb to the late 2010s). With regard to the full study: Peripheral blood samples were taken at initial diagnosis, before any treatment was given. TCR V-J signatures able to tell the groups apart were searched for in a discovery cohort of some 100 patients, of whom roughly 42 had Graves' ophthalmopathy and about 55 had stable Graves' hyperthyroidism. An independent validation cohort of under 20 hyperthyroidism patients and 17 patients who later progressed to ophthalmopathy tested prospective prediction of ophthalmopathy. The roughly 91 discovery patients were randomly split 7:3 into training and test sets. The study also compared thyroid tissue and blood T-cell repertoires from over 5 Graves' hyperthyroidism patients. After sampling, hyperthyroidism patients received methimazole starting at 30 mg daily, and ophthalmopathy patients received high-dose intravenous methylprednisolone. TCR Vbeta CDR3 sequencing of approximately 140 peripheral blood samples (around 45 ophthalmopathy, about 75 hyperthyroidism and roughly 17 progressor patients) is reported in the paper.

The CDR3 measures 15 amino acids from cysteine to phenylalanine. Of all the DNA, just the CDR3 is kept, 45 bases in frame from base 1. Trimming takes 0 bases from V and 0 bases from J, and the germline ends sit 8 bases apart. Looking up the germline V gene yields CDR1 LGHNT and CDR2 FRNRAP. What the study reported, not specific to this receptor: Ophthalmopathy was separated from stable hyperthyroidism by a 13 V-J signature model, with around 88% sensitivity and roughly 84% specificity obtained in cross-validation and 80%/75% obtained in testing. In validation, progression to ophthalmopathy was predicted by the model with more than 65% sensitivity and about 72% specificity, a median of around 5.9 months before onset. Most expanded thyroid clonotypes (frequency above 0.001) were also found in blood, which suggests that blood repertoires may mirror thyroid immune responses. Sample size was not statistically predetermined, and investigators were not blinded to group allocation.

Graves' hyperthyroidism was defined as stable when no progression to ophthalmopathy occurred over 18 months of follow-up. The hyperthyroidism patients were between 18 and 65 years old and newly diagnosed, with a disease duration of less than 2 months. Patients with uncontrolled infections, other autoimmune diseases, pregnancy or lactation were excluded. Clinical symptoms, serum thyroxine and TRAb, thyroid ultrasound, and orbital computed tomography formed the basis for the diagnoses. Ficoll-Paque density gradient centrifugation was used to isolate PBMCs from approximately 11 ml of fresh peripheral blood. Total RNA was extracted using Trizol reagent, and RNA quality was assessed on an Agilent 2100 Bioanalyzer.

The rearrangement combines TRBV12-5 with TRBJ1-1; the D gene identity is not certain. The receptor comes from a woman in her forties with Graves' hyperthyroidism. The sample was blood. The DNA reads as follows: TGTGCTAGTGGTTTGGTACCTTGGGTGAACACTGAAGCTTTCTTT. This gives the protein CASGLVPWVNTEAFF.